Listed here are 17 T cell receptor beta chains from one sample, sequenced in a study of blood T cell repertoires in COVID-19 (dated by TCRdb to the early 2020s). The method behind the library was the immunoSEQ multiplex PCR assay. TCRdb retrieved this table from immuneACCESS and kept in-frame rearrangements only. Not all clones are present; in checked studies, unresolved V genes account for under half, and no reason is known for the remainder. In this sample the table shows around 260,000 clones, approximately 87% of which occur a single time. Jointly, the top ten make up roughly 1.6% of the sample. The sample was peripheral blood. The receptor set was obtained from a middle-aged woman who had recovered from COVID-19.

The rearrangement joins TRBV19 to TRBJ1-2; maybe TRBD1 (6 bases). CDR3 length: 14 residues. Germline V gene sequence: CDR1 LNHDA, CDR2 SQIVND (reference sequence). Trimming took off 5 bases at V and 1 base at J, with 11 bases between the two ends. CDR3 sequence (DNA): TGTGCCAGTAGTCCCCTGGACAGTAACTATGGCTACACCTTC. It encodes CASSPLDSNYGYTF.

This sequence joins TRBV9 and TRBJ2-7, with TRBD1 matching 8 bases. The CDR3 consists of 14 residues. V was clipped by 3 bases and J by 3 bases; unmatched bases: 5. The germline V gene has CDR1 SGDLS and CDR2 YYNGEE. CDR3 protein: CASSEGDRLYEQYF. Here the CDR3 DNA reads TGTGCCAGCAGCGAGGGGGACAGGCTCTACGAGCAGTACTTC.

The chain employs TRBV6-2 or TRBV6-3 and TRBJ2-5, with TRBD2 matching over 11 bases. The CDR3 contains 17 residues. Germline CDR1 MNHEY, CDR2 SVGEGT. V shed 5 bases and J 4 bases; nucleotides not matched to a gene: 12. The CDR3 sequence is CASSLLGTSGVRETQYF. In nucleotides, the CDR3 is TGTGCCAGCAGTCTTCTCGGGACTAGCGGTGTTCGAGAGACCCAGTACTTC.

The chain carries TRBV4-3 and TRBJ2-5; 10 bases fit TRBD1. V gave up 5 bases and J gave up 5 bases; unmatched junction bases: 8. Germline V gene sequence: CDR1 LGHNA, CDR2 YSLEER. The CDR3 consists of 15 residues. CDR3 nucleotides: TGCGCCAGCAGCACCCAGACGGGACAGGGGGAGACCCAGTACTTC. Its protein is CASSTQTGQGETQYF.

This chain uses TRBV7-8 with TRBJ1-5; TRBD1 matches at 8 bases. The CDR3 sequence is 18 residues long. J gave up 3 bases and V 0 bases, and 10 bases lay outside the gene matches. Germline lookup yields CDR1 SGHVS and CDR2 FQNEAQ. CDR3 nucleotides: TGTGCCAGCAGCTTAGCGTGGAGAGGACAGGGAGCCAATCAGCCCCAGCATTTT. Amino acids: CASSLAWRGQGANQPQHF. Combining the CDR3 with reference TRBV7-8 and TRBJ1-5 gives the whole variable domain GAGVSQSPRYKVAKRGQDVALRCDPISGHVSLFWYQQALGQGPEFLTYFQNEAQLDKSGLPSDRFFAERPEGSVSTLKIQRTQQEDSAVYLCASSLAWRGQGANQPQHFGDGTRLSIL.

This clone has only one observation. The chain's CDR3 is CASSKTRTGGAGYTF. The CDR3, as DNA: TGTGCCAGCAGCAAGACTAGGACAGGGGGCGCGGGCTACACCTTC. The rearrangement links TRBV21-1 to TRBJ1-2; TRBD1 reflects the table's D call only, with no check against the DNA. TRBV21-1 is labeled a pseudogene. The CDR3 extends over 15 amino acids.

The rearrangement links TRBV5-6 to TRBJ2-7, with 12 bases identical to TRBD2. CDR3 size: 16 residues. Germline CDR1 SGHDT, CDR2 YYEEEE. With 0 bases clipped from V and 4 bases from J, the junction kept 5 bases outside the gene matches. CDR3 amino acids: CASSLAGLAGKYEQYF. The CDR3 coding sequence is TGTGCCAGCAGCTTGGCCGGACTAGCGGGGAAATACGAGCAGTACTTC.

This chain links TRBV30 with TRBJ2-7; a weak D match, TRBD2 (7 bases). Trimming stripped 4 bases from V and 6 bases from J, with 31 bases between. CDR3 length: 18 residues. CDR1 and CDR2 (germline): GTSNPN, SVGIG (reference sequence). The CDR3 nucleotides are TGTGCCTGGACCGTATGGGGGGGCGACCGGATTCGGGGTAGCGAGCAGTACTTC. It yields the protein CAWTVWGGDRIRGSEQYF.

The chain employs TRBV11-3 and TRBJ1-1; the D is unclear. The CDR3 covers 13 residues. CDR1 SGHNT and CDR2 YENEEA come from the germline V gene. V lost 5 bases and J lost 1, with 8 bases in between. The CDR3 nucleotides are TGTGCCAGCAGCGTCCGGAGGAACACTGAAGCTTTCTTT. It translates to CASSVRRNTEAFF.

The chain recombines TRBV7-9 with TRBJ1-2; D gene uncertain. V was pared by 6 bases and J by 1 base, with 9 bases between. Germline values: CDR1 SEHNR, CDR2 FQNEAQ (reference sequence). The CDR3 consists of 13 residues. CDR3 loop: CASSVGSNYGYTF. In nucleotides, the CDR3 is TGTGCCAGCAGTGTTGGCAGTAACTATGGCTACACCTTC. The complete variable domain, with remaining parts taken from reference TRBV7-9 and TRBJ1-2, reads DTGVSQNPRHKITKRGQNVTFRCDPISEHNRLYWYRQTLGQGPEFLTYFQNEAQLEKSRLLSDRFSAERPKGSFSTLEIQRTEQGDSAMYLCASSVGSNYGYTFGSGTRLTVV.

This clone has a single count. This chain connects TRBV5-4 to TRBJ2-1; 9 nucleotides match TRBD2. The CDR3 contains 15 residues. Unmatched junction bases numbered 9, after V lost 2 bases and J lost 9 bases. Germline lookup yields CDR1 SGHNT and CDR2 YYREEE (reference sequence). CDR3 DNA: TGTGCCAGCAGCTTAGGTCTAGCGGGGAGGGGTGAGCAGTTCTTC. This gives the protein CASSLGLAGRGEQFF.

This clone is a singleton in its sample. The V call is TRBV3-1 (or the pseudogene TRBV3-2), the J call TRBJ1-6; no clear D gene. The length of the CDR3 is 13 residues. V lost 0 bases to trimming and J lost 13 bases, with 10 bases between them. Germline V gene lookup returns CDR1 LGHDT and CDR2 YNNKEL (reference sequence). CDR3 region: CASSQERMSPLHF. The CDR3 bases are TGTGCCAGCAGCCAAGAGCGGATGTCCCCCCTCCACTTT.

CDR3 in amino acids: CASAPSGGVIETQYF. The CDR3 DNA is TGTGCCAGCGCTCCTAGCGGGGGAGTCATCGAGACCCAGTACTTC. The chain recombines TRBV3-1 (or the pseudogene TRBV3-2) with TRBJ2-5, with 10 bases that match TRBD2. The CDR3 is made up of 15 amino acids. J gave up 5 bases and V 8 bases, and 11 bases lay outside the gene matches. Per the germline V gene, CDR1 is LGHDT and CDR2 is YNNKEL (reference sequence).

CDR3 nucleotide sequence: TGTGCCAGCAGGAGGGACAGCGAGAACACTGAAGCTTTCTTT. It is translated as CASRRDSENTEAFF. The rearrangement uses TRBV3-1 (or the pseudogene TRBV3-2) and TRBJ1-1; the match to TRBD1 covers 7 bases. Germline CDR1 reads LGHDT; CDR2 reads YNNKEL (reference sequence). The junction had 5 bases not matched to a gene; V was cut back by 6 bases and J by 1 base. The CDR3 extends over 14 amino acids.

The chain recombines TRBV6-5 with TRBJ2-7, with D perhaps TRBD1 (6 bases). Between the trimmed V and J ends, which lost 7 bases and 7 bases, there was a span of 20 bases. This CDR3 spans 14 amino acids. Germline CDR1 and CDR2: MNHEY and SVGAGI. The CDR3 DNA reads as TGTGCCAGCACCACTCCGGGACAATTGAGGGAGCAGTACTTC. This codes for CASTTPGQLREQYF.

This clone came up a few times. The rearrangement joins TRBV5-1 to TRBJ2-3, with D maybe TRBD2 (6 bases). Deletions cut 6 bases from V and 2 bases from J, with 10 bases between. The CDR3 totals 13 residues. Germline CDR1 SGHRS, CDR2 YFSETQ. CDR3 sequence reads: CASTGVDTDTQYF. The CDR3 region has the DNA TGCGCCAGCACGGGGGTCGACACAGATACGCAGTATTTT.

This chain joins TRBV29-1 and TRBJ1-5; D possibly corresponds to TRBD1 (5 bases). In germline, CDR1 is SQVTM, CDR2 ANQGSEA. The CDR3 is 12 residues long. V shed 4 bases and J shed 3 bases, with 7 bases lying between them. CDR3 in DNA: TGCAGCGTTGCAGGGTCCAATCAGCCCCAGCATTTT. It translates to CSVAGSNQPQHF.